Below are 32 T cell receptor beta chains sequenced from a single sample in a study of T cell repertoires in cytomegalovirus infection. TCRdb used MiXCR to reprocess the reads, holding one entry per CDR3 protein. The table has about 360,000 distinct CDR3 sequences, about 35% seen once; the top ten hold approximately 13%. Their target antigens are unknown. This specimen was cultured PBMCs, taken from culture after CMV antigen stimulation. The receptor source for this set is a human donor in good health (CMV status not recorded). Some clones in this sample may be carry-over from other donors' samples.

This sequence joins TRBV20-1 and TRBJ2-1; 10 positions agree with TRBD2. The CDR3 has 16 amino acids. Looked up from germline, CDR1 is DFQATT and CDR2 is SNEGSKA (reference sequence). The trim removed 6 bases at V and 6 bases at J, leaving 14 bases unmatched. The CDR3 sequence is CSAKSSGRSLGNEQFF. In nucleotides, the CDR3 is TGCAGTGCGAAATCTAGCGGGAGAAGTCTGGGCAATGAGCAGTTCTTC.

V and J are TRBV5-8 and TRBJ2-5; D unclear. V lost 0 bases to trimming and J lost 1 base, with 10 bases between them. The CDR3 sequence is 15 residues long. Looked up from germline, CDR1 is SGHTS and CDR2 is YDEGEE. In nucleotides, the CDR3 is TGTGCCAGCAGCTTGGACAGCACCGTCCAAGAGACCCAGTACTTC. As protein: CASSLDSTVQETQYF.

This chain connects TRBV11-2 to TRBJ1-1; D uncertain. The CDR3 runs 13 residues. Deletions cut 4 bases from V and 4 bases from J, with 10 bases between. Germline values: CDR1 SGHAT, CDR2 FQNNGV. The CDR3 DNA follows: TGTGCCAGCAGCTCACCACGCTTCACTGAAGCTTTCTTT. Amino acid sequence: CASSSPRFTEAFF.

This clonotype was recorded many times. The V and J genes are TRBV7-8 and TRBJ1-5; the match to TRBD1 covers 7 bases. Unmatched junction bases numbered 4, after V lost 5 bases and J lost 0 bases. The CDR3 sequence is 15 residues long. Per germline, CDR1 SGHVS and CDR2 FQNEAQ. CDR3 protein: CASSRGQDSNQPQHF. In DNA form, the CDR3 reads TGTGCCAGCAGCCGCGGACAGGATAGCAATCAGCCCCAGCATTTT.

CDR3 DNA sequence: TGTGCCTGGAGTGTAGAAGGTGAAAAACTGTTTTTT. It specifies CAWSVEGEKLFF. The chain uses TRBV30 and TRBJ1-4, with D unresolved. The CDR3 has 12 residues. Germline CDR1 GTSNPN, CDR2 SVGIG (reference sequence). V lost 0 bases to trimming and J lost 7 bases, with 6 bases between them.

This clonotype was seen a handful of times. This rearrangement joins TRBV12-3 or TRBV12-4 to TRBJ1-2; a possible D gene is TRBD1 (6 bases). Trimming cost V 4 bases and J 4 bases, with 13 bases left between them. This CDR3 spans 14 amino acids. CDR3 loop: CASSSVGGGYGYTF. The CDR3 DNA reads as TGTGCCAGCAGTTCGGTAGGGGGAGGCTATGGCTACACCTTC.

About this clonotype: Relative to the germline gene, one junction end is altered; a read error may explain this. This chain connects TRBV7-2 to TRBJ1-1; 10 bases line up with TRBD1. The length of the CDR3 is 13 residues. Germline CDR1 SGHTA, CDR2 FQGNSA. The CDR3 spells CASSLGARTGGEF. The CDR3 bases are TGTGCCAGCAGCTTAGGGGCCAGGACAGGGGGGGAGTTT.

The genes are TRBV27 and TRBJ2-7; the D is unclear. V lost 5 bases, J lost 0 bases, and 11 bases lay in between. The germline V gene has CDR1 MNHEY and CDR2 SMNVEV (reference sequence). The CDR3 contains 14 residues. The CDR3 DNA follows: TGTGCCAGCAGTCTACAGTCGAGCTCCTACGAGCAGTACTTC. This encodes CASSLQSSSYEQYF.

This clonotype has only a few counts. V is TRBV12-3 or TRBV12-4 and J is TRBJ2-1, with TRBD2 matching over 12 bases. V lost 6 bases and J lost 6; bases outside the gene matches: 3. The CDR3 has 14 residues. CDR3 DNA sequence: TGTGCCAGCAGGGGACTAGCGGGTCGCAATGAGCAGTTCTTC. Translation: CASRGLAGRNEQFF.

The CDR3: CAISGGNYGYTF. The CDR3 DNA reads as TGTGCCATCAGCGGGGGTAACTATGGCTACACCTTC. The chain uses TRBV10-3 and TRBJ1-2; a possible D gene is TRBD1 (5 bases). The CDR3 contains 12 residues. Germline V lookup: CDR1 ENHRY, CDR2 SYGVKD. The V gene lost 6 bases and the J gene lost 1 base, with 6 bases spanning the gap.

V usage is TRBV7-2 and J usage is TRBJ1-5, with D unresolved. Trimming took off 5 bases at V and 5 bases at J, with 10 bases between the two ends. The CDR3 consists of 13 residues. Germline V CDR1 and CDR2: SGHTA, FQGNSA. In nucleotides, the CDR3 is TGTGCCAGCAGCGCCTCGGGCGATCAGCCCCAGCATTTT. Its protein product is CASSASGDQPQHF.

The rearrangement joins TRBV10-3 to TRBJ2-7, with D perhaps being TRBD1 or TRBD2 (5 bases each). Trimming removed 6 bases from V and 3 bases from J, with 12 bases in between. Germline V gives CDR1 ENHRY, CDR2 SYGVKD. The CDR3 spans 13 residues. CDR3 sequence: CAISGTPDYEQYV. CDR3 sequence (DNA): TGTGCCATCAGCGGGACCCCTGACTACGAGCAGTACGTC.

The chain has TRBV20-1 and TRBJ1-6, with TRBD1 matching 9 bases. Trimming removed 4 bases from V and 8 bases from J; junction bases left unmatched: 24. The CDR3 is made up of 20 amino acids. CDR1 and CDR2 (germline): DFQATT, SNEGSKA (reference sequence). In nucleotides, the CDR3 is TGCAGTGCTACCTCGGATCGGGGACAGGGTCCGGGAACGGGGCATTCACCCCTCCACTTT. Protein: CSATSDRGQGPGTGHSPLHF.

J is TRBJ2-1 and V is TRBV7-2; 9 bases are a match to TRBD2. Trimming removed 5 bases from V and 7 bases from J; junction bases left unmatched: 12. The length of the CDR3 is 16 residues. Looked up from germline, CDR1 is SGHTA and CDR2 is FQGNSA. CDR3 protein: CASSQGVAGDWNEQFF. The DNA of the CDR3 is TGTGCCAGCAGCCAAGGGGTAGCGGGAGATTGGAATGAGCAGTTCTTC.

The chain is built from TRBV28 and TRBJ2-7; D is possibly TRBD1 (6 bases). The CDR3 has 15 amino acids. Germline V lookup: CDR1 MDHEN, CDR2 SYDVKM. V lost 6 bases to trimming and J lost 4 bases, with 19 bases between them. Here the CDR3 reads CASSPPPGTSYEQYF. CDR3 nucleotide sequence: TGTGCCAGCAGCCCTCCCCCCGGGACATCTTACGAGCAGTACTTC. The full variable domain, its missing parts supplied by reference TRBV28 and TRBJ2-7, is DVKVTQSSRYLVKRTGEKVFLECVQDMDHENMFWYRQDPGLGLRLIYFSYDVKMKEKGDIPEGYSVSREKKERFSLILESASTNQTSMYLCASSPPPGTSYEQYFGPGTRLTVT.

This clonotype was found a few times. The chain is built from TRBV10-3 and TRBJ1-5; D is perhaps TRBD1 (6 bases). The V end lost 3 bases, the J end lost 0 bases, and 18 bases lay between the germline ends. CDR1 is ENHRY and CDR2 is SYGVKD in the germline V gene. This CDR3 comprises 18 residues. CDR3 nucleotides: TGTGCCATCAGTGAAGCGGGACACTTTCTATCTAGCAATCAGCCCCAGCATTTT. Amino acids: CAISEAGHFLSSNQPQHF.

The chain joins TRBV15 to TRBJ1-2; 9 bases fit TRBD1. There are 14 residues in the CDR3. Germline V CDR1 and CDR2: LNHNV, YYDKDF (reference sequence). V was pared by 0 bases and J by 8 bases, with 4 bases of the junction left unmatched. The CDR3 reads CATSREQGARGYTF. CDR3 DNA sequence: TGTGCCACCAGCAGAGAACAGGGGGCGCGGGGCTACACCTTC.

This clonotype was seen a handful of times. The chain joins TRBV7-2 to TRBJ2-5, with a tentative D call TRBD1 (6 bases). Germline CDR1 SGHTA, CDR2 FQGNSA. V lost 0 bases and J lost 3, with 11 bases in between. CDR3 length equals 15 residues. The CDR3 DNA follows: TGTGCCAGCAGCTTAGCAGGGACAACCAAAGAGACCCAGTACTTC. Amino acids: CASSLAGTTKETQYF. The full variable domain, its missing parts supplied by reference TRBV7-2 and TRBJ2-5, is GAGVSQSPSNKVTEKGKDVELRCDPISGHTALYWYRQSLGQGLEFLIYFQGNSAPDKSGLPSDRFSAERTGGSVSTLTIQRTQQEDSAVYLCASSLAGTTKETQYFGPGTRLLVL.

This chain joins TRBV6-2 or TRBV6-3 and TRBJ2-5, with 14 positions matching TRBD2. Germline-derived CDR1 and CDR2 are MNHEY and SVGEGT. This CDR3 has 17 amino acids. V was clipped by 2 bases and J by 0 bases; unmatched bases: 2. CDR3 DNA: TGTGCCAGCAGTTACGGGACTAGCGGGGGCTACCAAGAGACCCAGTACTTC. This encodes CASSYGTSGGYQETQYF.

The V and J genes are TRBV5-6 and TRBJ1-3; a weak D match, TRBD1 (5 bases). The CDR3 is 15 amino acids. V lost 4 bases, J lost 1 base, and 12 bases lay in between. Germline V gives CDR1 SGHDT, CDR2 YYEEEE. The CDR3 nucleotides are TGTGCCAGCAGCCCCCGGGACCGATCTGGAAACACCATATATTTT. This codes for CASSPRDRSGNTIYF. The whole variable domain, filled in from reference TRBV5-6 and TRBJ1-3, reads DAGVTQSPTHLIKTRGQQVTLRCSPKSGHDTVSWYQQALGQGPQFIFQYYEEEERQRGNFPDRFSGHQFPNYSSELNVNALLLGDSALYLCASSPRDRSGNTIYFGEGSWLTVV.

The rearrangement links TRBV6-5 to TRBJ2-7; D is ambiguous. CDR3 length equals 13 residues. V was clipped by 0 bases and J by 5 bases, with 8 bases between them. The germline V gene encodes CDR1 MNHEY and CDR2 SVGAGI. In DNA form, the CDR3 reads TGTGCCAGCAGTTACTCGTACCAACACGAGCAGTACTTC. Translated: CASSYSYQHEQYF.

This clonotype was picked up a small number of times. The chain recombines TRBV28 with TRBJ2-7, with 8 bases matching TRBD1. This CDR3 has 13 residues. CDR1 is MDHEN and CDR2 is SYDVKM in the germline V gene. Trimming at V came to 9 bases and at J to 2 bases, leaving 6 bases not matched to a gene. CDR3: CASNRDRTYEQYF. CDR3 DNA sequence: TGTGCCAGTAACCGGGACAGGACCTACGAGCAGTACTTC.

This clonotype was picked up many times. This chain uses TRBV2 with TRBJ1-3, with 8 bases aligning to TRBD1. This CDR3 is 14 amino acids long. Trimming took 4 bases from V and 8 from J; bases not matched to a gene: 7. Germline values: CDR1 SNHLY, CDR2 FYNNEI. In DNA, the CDR3 is TGTGCCAGCAGTGTCGGACAGGGAGGATACACCATATATTTT. This gives the protein CASSVGQGGYTIYF.

This clonotype appeared a few times. This rearrangement joins TRBV5-1 to TRBJ2-1; 8 positions match TRBD2. The CDR3 has 17 residues. CDR1 SGHRS and CDR2 YFSETQ come from the germline V gene. The V segment lost 4 bases and the J segment 2 bases; nucleotides outside the gene matches: 11. The CDR3 is CASSRSRPLAAYNEQFF. The DNA of the CDR3 is TGCGCCAGCAGCCGAAGCCGACCACTAGCGGCCTACAATGAGCAGTTCTTC.

This clonotype was seen only a few times. V usage is TRBV12-3 or TRBV12-4 and J usage is TRBJ1-2; 11 bases agree with TRBD1. J lost 6 bases, V lost 5 bases, and 17 bases had no gene match. The CDR3 is 18 amino acids. The chain's CDR3 is CASSPSPGQGDRRNGYTF. The DNA for the CDR3 is TGTGCCAGCAGTCCAAGTCCGGGACAGGGGGATAGAAGGAATGGCTACACCTTC.

The chain joins TRBV30 to TRBJ2-7, with D unresolved. The CDR3 covers 11 residues. V was pared by 3 bases and J by 7 bases, with 10 bases between. From germline, CDR1 is GTSNPN and CDR2 SVGIG (reference sequence). The CDR3 DNA reads as TGTGCCTGGAGAACAGAGGAAGAGCAGTACTTC. Translated, it gives CAWRTEEEQYF.

The chain employs TRBV6-2 or TRBV6-3 and TRBJ1-2; 8 bases are shared with TRBD1. With V trimmed by 6 bases and J by 8 bases, 11 bases remained unmatched. This CDR3 contains 14 residues. Germline CDR1 is MNHEY and CDR2 is SVGEGT. CDR3 sequence (DNA): TGTGCCAGCAGAGCCGGGACAGGATCGGTGGGCTACACCTTC. It codes for CASRAGTGSVGYTF.

This rearrangement joins TRBV30 to TRBJ2-5; 7 bases match TRBD2. The CDR3 extends over 16 amino acids. The J segment lost 1 base and the V segment lost 4 bases, leaving 12 bases of the junction unmatched. The germline V gene has CDR1 GTSNPN and CDR2 SVGIG (reference sequence). The DNA for the CDR3 is TGTGCCTGGACTAAAGCGGGACTCTTCCCCCAAGAGACCCAGTACTTC. Its translation: CAWTKAGLFPQETQYF. The full variable domain, rest sourced from reference TRBV30 and TRBJ2-5, is SQTIHQWPATLVQPVGSPLSLECTVEGTSNPNLYWYRQAAGRGLQLLFYSVGIGQISSEVPQNLSASRPQDRQFILSSKKLLLSDSGFYLCAWTKAGLFPQETQYFGPGTRLLVL.

J is TRBJ2-5 and V is TRBV7-2, with TRBD2 identical over 7 bases. Trimming took 1 base from V and 5 from J; bases not matched to a gene: 13. The CDR3 is 17 amino acids. Per the germline V gene, CDR1 is SGHTA and CDR2 is FQGNSA. CDR3 DNA sequence: TGTGCCAGCAGCTTAGGGCGGGCGGGAGTTAGCGGGGAGACCCAGTACTTC. It translates to CASSLGRAGVSGETQYF.

J is TRBJ2-7 and V is TRBV28; unclear D gene. CDR1 is MDHEN, CDR2 SYDVKM, per germline. Trimming removed 8 bases at V and 8 bases at J, with 4 bases between. This CDR3 has 8 amino acids. For the CDR3, the DNA is TGTGCCAGCGGTAAGCAGTACTTC. Translating gives CASGKQYF.

This clonotype was counted once. This chain connects TRBV6-6 to TRBJ2-5; 7 nucleotides line up with TRBD2. The trim removed 7 bases at V and 4 bases at J, leaving 6 bases unmatched. Germline values: CDR1 MNHNY, CDR2 SVGAGI (reference sequence). The CDR3 spans 13 residues. The CDR3 coding sequence is TGTGCCAGCAACCTCCCGGGGGGAGAGACCCAGTACTTC. Encoded protein: CASNLPGGETQYF.

The chain links TRBV10-3 to TRBJ2-7, with 12 positions matching TRBD2. Per germline, CDR1 ENHRY and CDR2 SYGVKD. V was pared by 4 bases and J by 5 bases, with 6 bases of the junction left unmatched. This CDR3 contains 15 residues. The CDR3 DNA follows: TGTGCCATCAGTGCTCTAGCGGGAGGGTTGAACGAGCAGTACGTC. This codes for CAISALAGGLNEQYV.